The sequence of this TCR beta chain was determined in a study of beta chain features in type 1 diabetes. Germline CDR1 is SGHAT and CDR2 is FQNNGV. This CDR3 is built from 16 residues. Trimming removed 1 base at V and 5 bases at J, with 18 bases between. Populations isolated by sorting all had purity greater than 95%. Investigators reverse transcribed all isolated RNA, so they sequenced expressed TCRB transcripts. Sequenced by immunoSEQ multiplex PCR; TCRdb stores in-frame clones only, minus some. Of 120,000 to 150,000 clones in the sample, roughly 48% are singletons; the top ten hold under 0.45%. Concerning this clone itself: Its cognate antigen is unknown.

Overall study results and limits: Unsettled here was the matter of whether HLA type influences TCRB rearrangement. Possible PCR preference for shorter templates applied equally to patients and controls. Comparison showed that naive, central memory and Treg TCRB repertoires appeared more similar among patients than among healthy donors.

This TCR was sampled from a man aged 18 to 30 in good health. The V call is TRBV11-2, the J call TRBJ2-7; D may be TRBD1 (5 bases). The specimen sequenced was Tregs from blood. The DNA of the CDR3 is TGTGCCAGCAGCTTAGGTAGGGGCAGGGCTCTTGACGAGCAGTACTTC. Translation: CASSLGRGRALDEQYF. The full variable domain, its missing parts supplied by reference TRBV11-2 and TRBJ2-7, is EAGVAQSPRYKIIEKRQSVAFWCNPISGHATLYWYQQILGQGPKLLIQFQNNGVVDDSQLPKDRFSAERLKGVDSTLKIQPAKLEDSAVYLCASSLGRGRALDEQYFGPGTRLTVT.